This T cell receptor beta chain was profiled in a study of immune evolution from preneoplasia to lung adenocarcinoma. V gave up 0 bases and J gave up 4 bases, with 10 bases separating them. Germline V gives CDR1 SGDLS, CDR2 YYNGEE. The CDR3 sequence is 14 residues long. Remarks on this clone: The antigen remains unidentified.

Study results and caveats: Later-stage lesions seemingly showed higher T cell density and diversity than normal lung.

Sequencing was performed with immunoSEQ multiplex PCR; in TCRdb, only in-frame clones are kept and a portion is missing. This table has 7,500 to 10,000 clones, around four fifths appearing once. The sample taken for sequencing was FFPE minimally invasive lung adenocarcinoma tissue. The receptor was derived from an older person with lung adenocarcinoma. Some clones in this sample may be carry-over from other donors' samples. This rearrangement joins TRBV9 to TRBJ2-5; tentative D call: TRBD2 (7 bases). CDR3 sequence: CASSVAAGAETQYF. The CDR3 DNA is TGTGCCAGCAGCGTAGCCGCGGGGGCAGAGACCCAGTACTTC. The full variable domain, completed using reference TRBV9 and TRBJ2-5, is DSGVTQTPKHLITATGQRVTLRCSPRSGDLSVYWYQQSLDQGLQFLIQYYNGEERAKGNILERFSAQQFPDLHSELNLSSLELGDSALYFCASSVAAGAETQYFGPGTRLLVL.